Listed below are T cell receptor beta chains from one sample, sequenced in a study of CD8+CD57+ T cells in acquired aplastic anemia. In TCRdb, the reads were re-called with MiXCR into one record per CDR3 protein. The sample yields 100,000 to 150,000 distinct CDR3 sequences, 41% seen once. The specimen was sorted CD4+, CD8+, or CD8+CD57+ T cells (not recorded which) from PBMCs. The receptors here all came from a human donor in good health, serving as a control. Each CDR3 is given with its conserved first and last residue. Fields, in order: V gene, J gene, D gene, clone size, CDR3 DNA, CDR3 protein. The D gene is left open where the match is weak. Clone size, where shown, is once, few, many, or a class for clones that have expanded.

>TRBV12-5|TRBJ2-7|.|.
TGTGCTAGTGGTTTAGCAGGGGCCTACGAGCGGTACTTC
CASGLAGAYERYF
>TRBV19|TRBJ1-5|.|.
TGTGCCAGTAGTCAAAATATGGGGAGCAATCAGCCCCAGCATTTT
CASSQNMGSNQPQHF
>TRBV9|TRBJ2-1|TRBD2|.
TGTGCCAGCAGCGTAGTGCTAGCGGGCAATGAGCAGTTCTTC
CASSVVLAGNEQFF
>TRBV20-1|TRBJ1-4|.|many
TGCAGTGCTAGAGATCTGTTCTTTGAAAAACTGTTTTTT
CSARDLFFEKLFF
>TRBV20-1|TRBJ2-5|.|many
TGCAGTGCTAGAAGAACAGGGATGGGGACCCAGTACTTC
CSARRTGMGTQYF
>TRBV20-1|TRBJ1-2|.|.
TGCAGTGGGAGGGACCCATCTAACTATGGCTACACCTTC
CSGRDPSNYGYTF
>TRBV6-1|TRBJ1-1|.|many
TGTGCCAGCTCCGGTACAGGGACGGGGAGCACTGAAGCTTTCTTT
CASSGTGTGSTEAFF
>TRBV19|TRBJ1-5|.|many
TGTGCCAGTAGTATAACCGGAACGTTCAATCAGCCCCAGCATTTT
CASSITGTFNQPQHF
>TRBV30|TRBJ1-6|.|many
TGTGCCTGGAGTGGCAGCTCAAGCTCCTATAATTCACCCCTCCACTTT
CAWSGSSSSYNSPLHF
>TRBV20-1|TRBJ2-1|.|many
TGCAGTGCTAGAGTCGGGACCCGACTTGAGCAGTTCTTC
CSARVGTRLEQFF
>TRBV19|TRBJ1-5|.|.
TGTGCCAGTAGTATATTTCCGGGGGCGGGCAATCAGCCCCAGCATTTT
CASSIFPGAGNQPQHF
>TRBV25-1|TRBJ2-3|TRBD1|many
TGTGCCAGCAGAACAGGGGTAGGGACAGATACGCAGTATTTT
CASRTGVGTDTQYF
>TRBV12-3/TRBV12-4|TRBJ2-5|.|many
TGTGCCAGCAGTCCAGGGGGGAGAGAGACCCAGTACTTC
CASSPGGRETQYF
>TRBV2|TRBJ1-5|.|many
TGTGCCAGCAGACCTGGGACGGTAAATCAGCCCCAGCATTTT
CASRPGTVNQPQHF
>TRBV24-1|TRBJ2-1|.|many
TGTGCCACCGCGACGGTGGGCGTACCCTACAATGAGCAGTTCTTC
CATATVGVPYNEQFF
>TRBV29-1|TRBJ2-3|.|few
TGCAGCGTTGAACAAATGGTAGGCAGGGATACGCAGTATTTT
CSVEQMVGRDTQYF
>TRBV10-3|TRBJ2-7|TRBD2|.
TGTGCCATCAGTAGACTAGCGGGAGCAATCTACGAGCAGTACTTC
CAISRLAGAIYEQYF
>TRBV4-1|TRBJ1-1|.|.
TGCGCCAGCAGCCAAGAGGGAACAGGAGGGGGGAACACTGAAGCTTTCTTT
CASSQEGTGGGNTEAFF
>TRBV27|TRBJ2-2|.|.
TGTGCCAGCAGTTTATTGACCACCGGGGAGCTGTTTTTT
CASSLLTTGELFF
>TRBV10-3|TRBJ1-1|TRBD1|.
TGTGCCATGGGACAGGGTGGAGCTTTCTTT
CAMGQGGAFF
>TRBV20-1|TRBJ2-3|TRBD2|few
TGCAGTGCCGGACTAGCGGGGGCAGATACGCAGTATTTT
CSAGLAGADTQYF
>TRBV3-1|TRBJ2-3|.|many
TGTGCCAGCAGCCAAGGTTCTAGCCTAGCGCAGTATTTT
CASSQGSSLAQYF
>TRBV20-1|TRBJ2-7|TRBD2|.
TGCAGTGCTAGACCCTTAGCGGGGGGGCTGAACGAGCAGTACTTC
CSARPLAGGLNEQYF
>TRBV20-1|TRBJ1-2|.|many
TGCAACCAGAAAGGACAGCCCGGGGGCTACACCTTC
CNQKGQPGGYTF
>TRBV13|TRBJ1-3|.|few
TGTGCCAGCCGCCGGGCTTCCTCTGGAAACACCATATATTTT
CASRRASSGNTIYF
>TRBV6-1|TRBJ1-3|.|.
TGTGCCAGCAGTACGCATAAGGACAGCCCCCGCTTTGCTGGAAACACCATATATTTT
CASSTHKDSPRFAGNTIYF
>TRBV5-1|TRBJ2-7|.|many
TGCGCCAGCAGCCGCGGATTCAGGGAGTCCTACGAGCAGTACTTC
CASSRGFRESYEQYF
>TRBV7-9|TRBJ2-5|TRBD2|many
TGTGCCAGCAGCGGAGGGGCGGCGGGAGAAGAGACCCAGTACTTC
CASSGGAAGEETQYF
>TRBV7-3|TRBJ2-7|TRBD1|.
TGTGCCAGCAGCATAGCAGGGGGCATGGTCTACGAGCAGTACTTC
CASSIAGGMVYEQYF
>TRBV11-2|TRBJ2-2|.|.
TGTGCCAGCAGCCCAAAAACGGGGACGAACACCGGGGAGCTGTTTTTT
CASSPKTGTNTGELFF
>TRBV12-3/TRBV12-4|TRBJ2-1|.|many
TGTGCCAGCAGTTTTCTCGCGGAACCCTACAATGAGCAGTTCTTC
CASSFLAEPYNEQFF
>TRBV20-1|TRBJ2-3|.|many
TGCAGTGCTAGAGTGGGGGGCCGGGCAGATACGCAGTATTTT
CSARVGGRADTQYF
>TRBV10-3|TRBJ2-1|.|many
TGTGCCATCAGTGAGAGCCAGGTGGGACACAATGAGCAGTTCTTC
CAISESQVGHNEQFF
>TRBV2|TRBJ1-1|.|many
TGTGCCAGCAGGACGGACGGCGGGACTACTGAAGCTTTCTTT
CASRTDGGTTEAFF
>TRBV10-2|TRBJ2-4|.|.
TGCGCCAGTTCCACAGAAAACATTCAGTACTTC
CASSTENIQYF
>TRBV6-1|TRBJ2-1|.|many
TGTGCCAGCAGCCATGGGGGAGTAGGTTTCGATGAGCAGTTCTTC
CASSHGGVGFDEQFF
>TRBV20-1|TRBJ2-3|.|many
TGCAGTGCTAGATACGCGGGGTCTCGCACAGATACGCAGTATTTT
CSARYAGSRTDTQYF
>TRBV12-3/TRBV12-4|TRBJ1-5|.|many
TGTGCCAGCAGTACAAGCAATCAGCCCCAGCATTTT
CASSTSNQPQHF
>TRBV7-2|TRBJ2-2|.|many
TGTGCCAGCAGACAAGACAGACGGACCGGGGAGCTGTTTTTT
CASRQDRRTGELFF
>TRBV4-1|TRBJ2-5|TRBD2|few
TGCGCCAGCAGCCAACCTAGCGGGGCCAAGAGACCTAAGTACTTC
CASSQPSGAKRPKYF
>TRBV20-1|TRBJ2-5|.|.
TGCAGTGCTAGAGGGGCTAGAAATGGGCGAGGGACCCAGTACTTC
CSARGARNGRGTQYF
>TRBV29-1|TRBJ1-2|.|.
TGCAGCGTATCTGCCTCTTCCTATGGCTACACCTTC
CSVSASSYGYTF
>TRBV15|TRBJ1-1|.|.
TGTGCCACCAGCACGAGATTGAACACTGAAGCTTTCTTT
CATSTRLNTEAFF
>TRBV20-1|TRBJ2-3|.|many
TGCAGTGCTAGAGATTTGTTGGGCAGTGCTAGCACAGATACGCAGTATTTT
CSARDLLGSASTDTQYF
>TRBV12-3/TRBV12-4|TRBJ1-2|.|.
TGTGCCAGCAGTTTATGGGGAGAGGCTAACTATGGCTACACCTTC
CASSLWGEANYGYTF
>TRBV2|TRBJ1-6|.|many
TGTGCCAGCAGTCTTCAAACAGCGGCACCCCTCCACTTT
CASSLQTAAPLHF
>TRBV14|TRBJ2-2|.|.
TGTGCCAGCAGCCAACATCAAAGGGGGAACACCGGGGAGCTGTTTTTT
CASSQHQRGNTGELFF
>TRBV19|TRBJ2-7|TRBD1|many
TGTGCCAGTAGTATTGGGACAGGGGGACGGGACGAGCAGTACTTC
CASSIGTGGRDEQYF
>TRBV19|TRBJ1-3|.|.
TGTGCCAGTAGTTGGCAGGGAGGTGGAAACACCATATATTTT
CASSWQGGGNTIYF
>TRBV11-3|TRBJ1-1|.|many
TGTGCCAGCAGCTTAGATCGGAGGATAGGGAGTTCCACTGAAGCTTTCTTT
CASSLDRRIGSSTEAFF
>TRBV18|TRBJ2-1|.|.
TGTGCCAGCTCACCACCCTCCTACAATGAGCAGTTCTTC
CASSPPSYNEQFF
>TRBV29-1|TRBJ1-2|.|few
TGCAGCGTTCCCGTTGGCTATGGCTACACCTTC
CSVPVGYGYTF
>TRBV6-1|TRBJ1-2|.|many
TGTGCCAGCAGTGAATACGGGATCTTC
CASSEYGIF
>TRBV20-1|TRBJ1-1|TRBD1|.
TGCAGTGCTAGAGCCCTGACAGGGGGCGCTTTTGAGGCTTTCTTT
CSARALTGGAFEAFF
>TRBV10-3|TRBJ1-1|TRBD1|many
TGTGCCACTGAGGACAGGGCCAGCACTGAAGCTTTCTTT
CATEDRASTEAFF
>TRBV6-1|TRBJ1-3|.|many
TGTGCCAGGACCTTAAGCTCTGGAAACACCATATATTTT
CARTLSSGNTIYF
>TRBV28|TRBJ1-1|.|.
TGTGCCAGCAGCCAGGGGATCATGAACACTGAAGCTTTCTTT
CASSQGIMNTEAFF